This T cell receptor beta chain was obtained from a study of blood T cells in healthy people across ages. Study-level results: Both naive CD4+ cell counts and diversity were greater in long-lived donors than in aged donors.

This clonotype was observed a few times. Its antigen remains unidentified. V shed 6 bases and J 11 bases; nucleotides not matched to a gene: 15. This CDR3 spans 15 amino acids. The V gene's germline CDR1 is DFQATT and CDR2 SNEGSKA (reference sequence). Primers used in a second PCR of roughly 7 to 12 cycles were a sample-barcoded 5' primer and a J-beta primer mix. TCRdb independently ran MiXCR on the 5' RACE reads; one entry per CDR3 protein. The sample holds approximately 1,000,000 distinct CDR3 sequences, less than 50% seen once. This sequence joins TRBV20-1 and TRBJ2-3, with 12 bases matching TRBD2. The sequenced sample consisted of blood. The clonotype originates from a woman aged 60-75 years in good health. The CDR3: CSAETGLAGGPWQYF. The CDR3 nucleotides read TGCAGTGCCGAAACAGGGCTAGCGGGAGGGCCTTGGCAGTATTTT.